The source of this TCR beta chain is a study of T cells in localized non-small cell lung cancer. Whole-study results and caveats: Median approximately 61 top-100 tumor clones were shared with paired adjacent lung.

The CDR3 runs to 15 residues. Unmatched junction bases numbered 8, after V lost 3 bases and J lost 7 bases. Germline CDR1 and CDR2: MDHEN and SYDVKM. In the case of this clone: Its target is not known.

Method: immunoSEQ multiplex PCR; TCRdb's copy keeps in-frame clones and lacks some. The sample holds approximately 14,000 clones, around nine tenths seen once. The chain links TRBV28 to TRBJ1-5, with 8 bases identical to TRBD1. This specimen was peripheral blood mononuclear cells, taken before any cancer treatment. This receptor was identified in a man aged 35-75 years with stage III lung adenocarcinoma. Written as DNA, the CDR3 is TGTGCCAGCAGTTTGACCGGGACAGGTGACCAGCCCCAGCATTTT. It is translated as CASSLTGTGDQPQHF.